This TCR beta chain was retrieved from a study of control samples from healthy donors and cancer patients. This clone is a singleton in its sample. The data were produced by immunoSEQ multiplex PCR, yet TCRdb's version contains in-frame clones alone and is incomplete. The sample lists under 150,000 clones; 70% to 90% were seen once. Input material: blood. The TCR was taken from a woman in her twenties or thirties in good health.

CDR3 in amino acids: CASSGDRRGPPLHF. The CDR3 bases are TGTGCCAGCAGTGGGGACCGAAGGGGACCTCCCCTCCACTTT. The V and J genes are TRBV6-2 or TRBV6-3 and TRBJ1-6; weak D call: TRBD1 (5 bases). Trimming pared 5 bases from V and 13 bases from J, leaving 18 bases between. The germline gives CDR1 MNHEY, CDR2 SVGEGT. This CDR3 has 14 amino acids.